The rows below give T cell receptor beta chains drawn from one sample of a study of blood T cell repertoires in COVID-19. Sequencing used immunoSEQ multiplex PCR; TCRdb keeps in-frame clones, though not all of them. This table holds about 190,000 clones, around 80% found once. The material sequenced was peripheral blood. The receptors stem from an elderly woman with active or convalescent COVID-19. CDR3s include the opening cysteine and the closing phenylalanine or tryptophan. The D gene is left open where the match is weak. Clone size, where shown, is once, few, many, or a class for clones that have expanded.

-	TRBJ1-3	TRBV29-1	TRBD1	CSVGQNSGNTIYF	TGCAGCGTGGGACAGAACTCTGGAAACACCATATATTTT
-	TRBJ2-1	TRBV5-1	TRBD1	CASSSTGTGDRQFF	TGCGCCAGCAGCTCCACCGGGACAGGGGACCGTCAGTTCTTC
-	TRBJ1-2	TRBV12-5	TRBD1	CASGLVSNRGMGYGYTF	TGTGCTAGTGGTTTGGTATCAAACAGGGGGATGGGCTATGGCTACACCTTC
few	TRBJ2-7	TRBV11-2	-	CASSLGRQTYEQYF	TGTGCCAGCAGCTTAGGGAGACAGACCTACGAGCAGTACTTC
-	TRBJ2-2	TRBV19	TRBD2	CASSMVAGVGTGELFF	TGTGCCAGTAGTATGGTAGCGGGGGTCGGGACCGGGGAGCTGTTTTTT
-	TRBJ1-5	TRBV2	TRBD1	CASSARQGDNQPQHF	TGTGCCAGCAGTGCACGACAGGGTGACAATCAGCCCCAGCATTTT
-	TRBJ2-7	TRBV5-6	-	CASSFRGSYEQYF	TGTGCCAGCAGCTTTAGGGGGAGCTACGAGCAGTACTTC
few	TRBJ2-1	TRBV5-6	-	CASSLAPPEQFF	TGTGCCAGCAGCTTGGCTCCCCCTGAGCAGTTCTTC
-	TRBJ2-5	TRBV2	TRBD2	CASWSGGAGETQYF	TGTGCCAGCTGGAGCGGGGGGGCAGGAGAGACCCAGTACTTC
once	TRBJ2-3	TRBV28	TRBD2	CASIPLRPLAGGSDTQYF	TGTGCCAGCATCCCCCTTAGGCCCTTAGCGGGGGGGTCAGATACGCAGTATTTT
-	TRBJ2-3	TRBV6-8	TRBD1	CASRIEGARTDTQYF	TGTGCCAGCAGAATCGAGGGGGCGCGTACAGATACGCAGTATTTT
few	TRBJ1-5	TRBV9	-	CASSVDGSSNQPQHF	TGTGCCAGCAGCGTAGACGGGTCTAGCAATCAGCCCCAGCATTTT
-	TRBJ2-2	TRBV5-6	-	CASSIINTGELFF	TGTGCCAGCAGCATAATAAACACCGGGGAGCTGTTTTTT
-	TRBJ2-7	TRBV6-6	TRBD2	CASSYGSGGAYEQYF	TGTGCCAGCAGTTACGGGAGCGGGGGGGCCTACGAGCAGTACTTC
-	TRBJ1-1	TRBV4-2	-	CASSHQTEAFF	TGTGCCAGCAGCCACCAGACTGAAGCTTTCTTT
-	TRBJ2-7	TRBV4-3	-	CASSQDSTAYSYEQYF	TGCGCCAGCAGCCAAGATTCGACAGCTTACTCCTACGAGCAGTACTTC
-	TRBJ2-7	TRBV6-5	-	CASSYSQGYEQYF	TGTGCCAGCAGTTACTCTCAGGGTTACGAGCAGTACTTC
-	TRBJ2-7	TRBV27	-	CASSLRREPYEQYF	TGTGCCAGCAGTTTAAGGCGGGAACCTTACGAGCAGTACTTC
once	TRBJ1-1	TRBV7-9	TRBD1	CASSLQGSEAFF	TGTGCCAGCAGCCTACAGGGGTCTGAAGCTTTCTTT
-	TRBJ2-1	TRBV27	TRBD2	CASSLLGGGPYNEQFF	TGTGCCAGCAGTTTATTGGGCGGGGGACCCTACAATGAGCAGTTCTTC
-	TRBJ2-3	TRBV12-3/TRBV12-4	-	CASSLISSDTQYF	TGTGCCAGCAGTTTAATCTCTTCAGATACGCAGTATTTT
-	TRBJ2-7	TRBV7-9	TRBD1	CASSLSSGGNYEQYF	TGTGCCAGCAGCTTATCTTCAGGGGGCAACTACGAGCAGTACTTC
-	TRBJ1-2	TRBV5-5	-	CASSPVPGNYGYTF	TGTGCCAGCAGCCCGGTGCCCGGTAACTATGGCTACACCTTC
-	TRBJ1-5	TRBV15	-	CATSRERGGGQPQHF	TGTGCCACCAGCAGAGAGCGGGGGGGAGGTCAGCCCCAGCATTTT
-	TRBJ2-1	TRBV27	TRBD1	CASSSGQGNHNEQFF	TGTGCCAGCAGTTCGGGACAGGGGAACCACAATGAGCAGTTCTTC
-	TRBJ1-1	TRBV5-1	-	CASSFNPNTEAFF	TGCGCCAGCAGCTTTAATCCGAACACTGAAGCTTTCTTT
-	TRBJ1-5	TRBV27	TRBD1	CASSARQGYQPQHF	TGTGCCAGCAGTGCGCGACAGGGATATCAGCCCCAGCATTTT
-	TRBJ1-5	TRBV18	TRBD1	CASSPGTGVSNQPQHF	TGTGCCAGCTCACCAGGGACAGGGGTAAGCAATCAGCCCCAGCATTTT
-	TRBJ2-7	TRBV2	-	CASSELYEQYF	TGTGCCAGCAGTGAACTCTACGAGCAGTACTTC
-	TRBJ1-2	TRBV27	TRBD1	CASSALLTGLPNYGYTF	TGTGCCAGCAGTGCTCTACTGACAGGGCTGCCGAACTATGGCTACACCTTC
-	TRBJ1-5	TRBV28	-	CASSSLLEMPQHF	TGTGCCAGCAGTTCCCTACTCGAGATGCCCCAGCATTTT
-	TRBJ1-2	TRBV2	-	CASRTLRGGYTF	TGTGCCAGCAGGACCCTTAGGGGTGGCTACACCTTC
-	TRBJ2-1	TRBV6-5	TRBD2	CASRGQGLEEFF	TGTGCCAGTCGGGGGCAGGGACTAGAGGAATTCTTC
few	TRBJ1-5	TRBV18	-	CASSEYRVSTQPQHF	TGTGCCAGCTCAGAGTACAGGGTCTCCACGCAGCCCCAGCATTTT
-	TRBJ1-2	TRBV28	TRBD1	CASSSQSRQGIDGYTF	TGTGCCAGCAGTTCCCAATCCCGACAGGGAATAGATGGCTACACCTTC
-	TRBJ1-6	TRBV9	-	CASSVNEGGSPLHF	TGTGCCAGCAGCGTTAATGAAGGGGGATCACCCCTCCACTTT
-	TRBJ1-1	TRBV2	TRBD1	CASRALQGTTTEAFF	TGTGCCAGCAGAGCTCTACAGGGGACGACCACTGAAGCTTTCTTT
-	TRBJ1-2	TRBV5-6	TRBD1	CASSRALGTGGRGGYTF	TGTGCCAGCAGCCGCGCGCTCGGGACAGGGGGCCGTGGTGGCTACACCTTC
-	TRBJ2-3	TRBV29-1	TRBD2	CSVEERTSGGGTQYF	TGCAGCGTTGAAGAAAGGACTAGCGGGGGGGGTACGCAGTATTTT
-	TRBJ2-3	TRBV5-5	TRBD2	CASSSPSGGESTDTQYF	TGTGCCAGCAGCTCCCCTAGCGGGGGGGAGAGCACAGATACGCAGTATTTT